This T cell receptor beta chain was identified in a study of T cell changes during pregnancy in multiple sclerosis. Between the trimmed V and J ends, which lost 4 bases and 4 bases, there was a span of 8 bases. CDR1 and CDR2 (germline): SGHTA, FQGNSA. The CDR3 is made up of 12 amino acids. Assay: immunoSEQ multiplex PCR; the TCRdb copy retains only in-frame clones and omits some. The sample yields about 64,000 clones, approximately 90% seen once. The input for sequencing was peripheral blood, taken in the second trimester of pregnancy. The sequence derives from a female donor with multiple sclerosis, enrolled in a pregnancy study. This chain links TRBV7-2 with TRBJ2-7; a weak D match, TRBD2 (5 bases). This CDR3 reads CASSSGRYEQYF. CDR3 DNA: TGTGCCAGCAGCTCTGGGAGATACGAGCAGTACTTC.